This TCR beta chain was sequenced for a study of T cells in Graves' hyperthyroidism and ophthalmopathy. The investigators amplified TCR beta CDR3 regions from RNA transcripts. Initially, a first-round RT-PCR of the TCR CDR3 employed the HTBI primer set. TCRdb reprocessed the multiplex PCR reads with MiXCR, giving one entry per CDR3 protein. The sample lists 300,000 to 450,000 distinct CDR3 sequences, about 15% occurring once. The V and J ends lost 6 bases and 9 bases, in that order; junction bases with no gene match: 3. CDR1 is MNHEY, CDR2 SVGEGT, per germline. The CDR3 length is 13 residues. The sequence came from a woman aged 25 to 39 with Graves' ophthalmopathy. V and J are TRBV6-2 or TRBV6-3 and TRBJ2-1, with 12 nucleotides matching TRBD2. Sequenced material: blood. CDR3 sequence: CASRLAGGGEQFF. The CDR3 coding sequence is TGTGCCAGCAGGCTAGCGGGAGGGGGTGAGCAGTTCTTC.